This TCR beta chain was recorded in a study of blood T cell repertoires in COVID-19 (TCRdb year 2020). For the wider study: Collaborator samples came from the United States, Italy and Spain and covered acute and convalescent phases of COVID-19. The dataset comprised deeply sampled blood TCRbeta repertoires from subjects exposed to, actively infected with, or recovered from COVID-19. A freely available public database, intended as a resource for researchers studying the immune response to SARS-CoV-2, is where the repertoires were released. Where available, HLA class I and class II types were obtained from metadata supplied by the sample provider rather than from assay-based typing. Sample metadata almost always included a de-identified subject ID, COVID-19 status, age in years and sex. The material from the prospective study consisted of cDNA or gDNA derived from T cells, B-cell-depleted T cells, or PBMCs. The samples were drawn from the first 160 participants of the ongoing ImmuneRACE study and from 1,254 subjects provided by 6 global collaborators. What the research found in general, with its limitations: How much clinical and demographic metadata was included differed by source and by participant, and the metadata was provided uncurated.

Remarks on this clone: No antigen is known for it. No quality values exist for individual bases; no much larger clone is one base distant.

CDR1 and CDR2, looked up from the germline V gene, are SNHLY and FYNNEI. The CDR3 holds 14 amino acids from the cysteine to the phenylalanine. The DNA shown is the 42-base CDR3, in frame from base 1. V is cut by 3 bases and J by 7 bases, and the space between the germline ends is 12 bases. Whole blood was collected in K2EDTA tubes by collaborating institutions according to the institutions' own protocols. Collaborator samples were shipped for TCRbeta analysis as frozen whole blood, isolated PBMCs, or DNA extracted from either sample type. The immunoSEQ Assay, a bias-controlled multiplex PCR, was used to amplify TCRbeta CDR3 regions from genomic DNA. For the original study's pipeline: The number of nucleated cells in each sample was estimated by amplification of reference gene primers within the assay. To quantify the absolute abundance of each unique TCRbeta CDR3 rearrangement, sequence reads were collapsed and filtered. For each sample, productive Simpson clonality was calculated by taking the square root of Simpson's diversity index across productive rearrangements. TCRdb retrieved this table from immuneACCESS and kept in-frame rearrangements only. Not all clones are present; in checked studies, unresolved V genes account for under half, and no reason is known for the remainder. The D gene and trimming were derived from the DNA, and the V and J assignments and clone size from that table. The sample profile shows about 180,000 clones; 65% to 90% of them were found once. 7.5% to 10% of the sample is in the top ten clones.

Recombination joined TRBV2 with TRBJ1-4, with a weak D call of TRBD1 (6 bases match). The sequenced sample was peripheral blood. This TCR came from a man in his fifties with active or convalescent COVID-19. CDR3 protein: CASSDEGGVEKLFF. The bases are TGTGCCAGCAGTGATGAGGGGGGGGTTGAAAAACTGTTTTTT.